This T cell receptor (beta chain) derives from a study of early T cells in non-severe SARS-CoV-2 infection (dated by TCRdb to the early 2020s). In terms of the full investigation: TCR sequencing used bulk RNA from unsorted whole blood, so alpha and beta chains could not be paired. Study-level results and caveats: VDJdb matching was skewed toward anti-spike CD8 responses and likely underestimated virus-specific expansions, missing private and CD4 specificities.

In this sample, this clonotype turned up many times. What this receptor recognizes is not known. No base quality information exists; no much larger clone differs at one position. A distance of 18 bases separates the germline ends of V and J, which lose 1 base and 2 bases respectively. CDR1 SGHVS and CDR2 FQNEAQ were looked up in the germline V gene. The CDR3 runs 18 residues from the cysteine to the phenylalanine. Only CDR3 DNA remains: 54 bases, in frame from the first base. A case-control design nested within a healthcare worker cohort in London, UK, was used, with weekly nasopharyngeal swab PCR tests and blood sampling performed. Healthcare workers were enrolled in the week of the UK lockdown, from 23 to 31 March 2020, and were followed every week for up to roughly 15 weeks. The library relied on 5' RACE. Sequenced on a NextSeq 500. In the TCR library protocol, unique molecular identifiers were attached to individual cDNA molecules to correct for PCR bias and sequencing error. Both TCR alpha and beta chains were sequenced, and tight co-correlation was observed between alpha and beta sequence abundances in each sample. The study's own analysis went as follows. V gene, J gene and CDR3 annotation of TCR sequences was performed with Decombinator V4. TCRs were defined as expanded if a significant change between any two time points was detected under a Poisson model with p below 0.0001. Abundances of TCRs were expressed as counts per million after normalisation to the total number of TCRs sequenced in each sample. TRAV1-2 paired with TRAJ12, TRAJ20 or TRAJ33 defined MAIT TCRs, while TRAV10 paired with TRAJ18 defined iNKT TCRs. VDJdb, accessed 1 November 2021, was searched for CMV, EBV and SARS-CoV-2 annotated TCRs, excluding TCRs annotated for multiple antigens. The public reads were reanalyzed by TCRdb: fastp trimming at Q25, MiXCR alignment, in-frame beta chains only. Rows are combined by CDR3 protein, so each entry shows the most common genes and DNA. The V and J calls here are based on TCRdb, not the publication. The sample table holds 74,000 or so distinct CDR3 sequences, of which roughly 13% were seen once. Clones ranked in the top ten supply approximately 1% of the sample.

This receptor was identified in an adult who was a healthcare worker with PCR-confirmed SARS-CoV-2 infection or an uninfected control (not recorded which). The sequenced material came from whole blood. The sequence links TRBV7-8 to TRBJ2-1, with a tentative D gene TRBD2 over 6 matching bases. CDR3 region: CASSLGSIAANTYNEQFF. In nucleotides, the sequence is TGTGCCAGCAGCTTAGGTTCTATAGCGGCGAATACCTACAATGAGCAGTTCTTC.